The sequence of this T cell receptor (beta chain) was determined in a study of cytomegalovirus exposure and HLA in healthy donors. V lost 2 bases to trimming and J lost 6 bases, with 11 bases between them. The CDR3 sequence is 14 residues long. CDR1 and CDR2 (germline): SGHNT, YYREEE (reference sequence). A remark on this clone: Its matching antigen is unknown.

Study conclusions and caveats: As a later analysis showed, a missense DCLRE1C variant was linked to trimming of TCR beta V- and J-genes.

Both 60 Vbeta primers and 13 Jbeta primers went into the PCR. Repertoires were generated with immunoSEQ multiplex PCR, while TCRdb's copy carries only in-frame clones and drops some. The sample lists over 150,000 clones; around 68% were seen once. The chain has TRBV5-4 and TRBJ2-2; TRBD2 might be the D (5 bases). The specimen sequenced was PBMCs. The clonotype originates from a man aged 50 to 59 in good health and CMV-seronegative. The CDR3 is CASSFVTGAGELFF. In nucleotides, the CDR3 is TGTGCCAGCAGCTTCGTGACCGGGGCCGGGGAGCTGTTTTTT.